The next 10 T cell receptor beta chains were all read from a single sample in a study of shared clonotypes between healthy human individuals. TCRdb's table, derived via immunoSEQ multiplex PCR, lists solely in-frame clones and lacks some. This table holds about 490,000 clones, over 70% found once. The specimen was PBMCs. The source is a woman in her thirties or forties in good health. Some clones in this sample may be carry-over from other donors' samples.

This chain joins TRBV5-5 and TRBJ2-1; maybe TRBD1 (6 bases). Germline V lookup: CDR1 SGHKS, CDR2 YYEKEE (reference sequence). Trimming removed 0 bases at V and 4 bases at J, with 8 bases between. CDR3 length: 14 residues. CDR3 sequence reads: CASSLVRGYNEQFF. CDR3 DNA sequence: TGTGCCAGCAGCTTGGTCAGGGGTTACAATGAGCAGTTCTTC.

The chain uses TRBV30 and TRBJ2-3; TRBD2 agrees at 8 bases. CDR1 and CDR2 (germline): GTSNPN, SVGIG (reference sequence). This CDR3 region has 14 residues. The trim removed 1 base at V and 5 bases at J, leaving 5 bases unmatched. CDR3 region: CAWSAVAGLDTQYF. CDR3 bases: TGTGCCTGGAGTGCGGTAGCGGGACTAGATACGCAGTATTTT.

The J gene is TRBJ1-1, the V gene TRBV19; 8 bases are a match to TRBD1. The CDR3 covers 15 residues. Unmatched junction bases numbered 14, after V lost 5 bases and J lost 9 bases. Germline assignment: CDR1 LNHDA and CDR2 SQIVND (reference sequence). The CDR3 sequence is CASSPNRGSRVQAFF. Here the CDR3 DNA reads TGTGCCAGTAGTCCCAACAGGGGGAGTCGAGTTCAAGCTTTCTTT.

The sample holds many counts of this clone. In the same sample, other DNA sequences code for this CDR3. J is TRBJ2-6 and V is TRBV28, with a weak D call TRBD1 (6 bases). The length of the CDR3 is 17 residues. CDR1 and CDR2 (germline): MDHEN, SYDVKM. Deletions cut 6 bases from V and 0 bases from J, with 15 bases between. The CDR3 DNA reads TGTGCCAGCAGGGGGGCAGGGGCCTCCTCTGGGGCCAACGTCCTGACTTTC. Its protein product is CASRGAGASSGANVLTF.

Details on this clone: It is likely a read error: a sequence one base away is far more abundant. V gene TRBV30 combines with J gene TRBJ1-2; D ambiguous. This CDR3 region has 13 residues. Germline V gives CDR1 GTSNPN, CDR2 SVGIG (reference sequence). The V and J ends lost 4 bases and 3 bases respectively, with 12 bases between them. This CDR3 is CAWTKDGDYGYTF. The CDR3 bases are TGTGCCTGGACCAAGGATGGCGACTATGGCTACACCTTC.

As concerns this clone: A much larger clone lies one base from this, so it may be a read error. The chain has TRBV5-1 and TRBJ2-1, with 13 bases that match TRBD2. Germline CDR1 is SGHRS and CDR2 is YFSETQ. The length of the CDR3 is 16 residues. CDR3: CASSWTSGSVGNGQFF. The CDR3 nucleotides read TGCGCCAGCAGCTGGACTAGCGGGAGTGTCGGGAATGGGCAGTTCTTC. Drawing the rest from reference TRBV5-1 and TRBJ2-1, the complete variable domain is KAGVTQTPRYLIKTRGQQVTLSCSPISGHRSVSWYQQTPGQGLQFLFEYFSETQRNKGNFPGRFSGRQFSNSRSEMNVSTLELGDSALYLCASSWTSGSVGNGQFFGPGTRLTVL.

Points on this clone: A far larger clone differs by one base, so this is likely a read error. This chain joins TRBV30 and TRBJ2-5, with 7 bases aligning to TRBD2. In germline, CDR1 is GTSNPN, CDR2 SVGIG (reference sequence). V gave up 3 bases and J gave up 5 bases; unmatched junction bases: 3. The length of the CDR3 is 12 residues. CDR3 amino acids: CAWSHGGETQYF. CDR3 DNA: TGTGCCTGGAGCCACGGGGGGGAGACCCAGTACTTC.

This clone appeared once. CDR3 region: CASSLGTGLQETQYF. The CDR3 nucleotides read TGTGCCAGCAGCTTAGGGACAGGGCTCCAAGAGACCCAGTACTTC. The J gene is TRBJ2-5, the V gene TRBV11-1; 8 bases are shared with TRBD1. Looked up from germline, CDR1 is SGHAT and CDR2 is FQDESV (reference sequence). The trim removed 1 base at V and 1 base at J, leaving 2 bases unmatched. The CDR3 sequence is 15 residues long.

As regards this clone: The germline gene is not matched at one end of the junction; a read error may be the cause. V and J are TRBV7-9 and TRBJ1-2, with TRBD1 matching 7 bases. The germline V gene encodes CDR1 SEHNR and CDR2 FQNEAQ (reference sequence). CDR3 size: 11 residues. The CDR3 DNA follows: TGTGCCAGCAGCTCCGGGACAGAAACTTTCTTC. It translates to CASSSGTETFF.

The V and J genes are TRBV28 and TRBJ2-3; D remains ambiguous. V lost 5 bases and J 1 base, leaving 10 bases between the germline ends. Germline assignment: CDR1 MDHEN and CDR2 SYDVKM. The CDR3 is made up of 14 amino acids. The DNA of the CDR3 is TGTGCCAGCAGTCCCCGGACGGGCACAGATACGCAGTATTTT. Protein product: CASSPRTGTDTQYF.